What follows are 23 T cell receptor beta chains derived from one specimen sequenced in a study of CD8 T cells in ankylosing spondylitis. From the 5' RACE reads, TCRdb called clonotypes with MiXCR, one entry per CDR3 protein. The sample lists 310,000 or so distinct CDR3 sequences, 20% seen once, with roughly 8% in the top ten. The sequenced sample was blood, either unsorted or a sorted T cell fraction (not recorded which). These TCRs come from a male donor with ankylosing spondylitis or in good health (not recorded which).

V usage is TRBV24-1 and J usage is TRBJ2-3; 8 bases fit TRBD2. This CDR3 contains 15 residues. Germline V gene sequence: CDR1 KGHDR, CDR2 SFDVKD. The ends lost 4 bases at V and 1 base at J; junction bases unmatched: 3. CDR3 nucleotides: TGTGCCACCAGTGAAACGACTAGCGGCACAGATACGCAGTATTTT. This translates into CATSETTSGTDTQYF.

This clonotype was found a few times. The chain employs TRBV20-1 and TRBJ2-3, with D tentatively TRBD1 or TRBD2 (6 bases each). This CDR3 spans 15 amino acids. V lost 3 bases and J 2 bases, leaving 15 bases between the germline ends. Germline CDR1 and CDR2: DFQATT and SNEGSKA (reference sequence). The CDR3 loop reads CSARRTGGITDTQYF. CDR3 sequence (DNA): TGCAGTGCTAGGCGCACCGGGGGCATCACAGATACGCAGTATTTT.

Of note for this clonotype: A junction boundary mismatches the germline segment, possibly from a read error. The chain combines TRBV7-3 with TRBJ2-1; 8 nucleotides align to TRBD1. The CDR3 loop spans 15 amino acids. Germline CDR1 SGHTA, CDR2 FQGTGA. CDR3 DNA: TGTGACAGCAGCTTGGGGACAGGCGCTCTCAATGAGCAGTTCTTC. It yields the protein CDSSLGTGALNEQFF.

With respect to this clonotype: A much more abundant neighbour one base away suggests this may be a read error. This chain connects TRBV28 to TRBJ2-7, with 7 bases matching TRBD1. The V segment lost 6 bases and the J segment 10 bases; nucleotides outside the gene matches: 12. Germline CDR1 is MDHEN and CDR2 is SYDVKM. The CDR3 has 13 amino acids. This CDR3 is CASREETGIEQYV. The CDR3 bases are TGTGCCAGCAGGGAAGAGACAGGGATAGAACAGTACGTC.

This sequence joins TRBV7-3 and TRBJ2-3; D remains unclear. The CDR3 is made up of 14 amino acids. Looked up from germline, CDR1 is SGHTA and CDR2 is FQGTGA. V was shortened by 5 bases and J by 0 bases, with 9 bases between the two germline ends. Here the CDR3 reads CASSPVSSTDTQYF. The CDR3 nucleotides read TGTGCCAGCAGCCCCGTCTCTAGCACAGATACGCAGTATTTT.

The V call is TRBV28, the J call TRBJ2-3; D possibly uses TRBD1 or TRBD2 (6 bases each). This CDR3 spans 14 amino acids. The V end was cut by 10 bases, the J end by 3 bases, with 17 bases between. In germline, CDR1 is MDHEN, CDR2 SYDVKM. The CDR3 sequence: CAIGGRFRTDTQYF. CDR3 coding DNA: TGTGCCATAGGGGGGAGATTCAGGACAGATACGCAGTATTTT.

This clonotype was seen a handful of times. The J gene is TRBJ2-2, the V gene TRBV7-3; unclear D gene. Germline CDR1 and CDR2: SGHTA and FQGTGA. The CDR3 totals 12 residues. V shed 3 bases and J shed 6 bases, with 5 bases lying between them. The CDR3 DNA is TGTGCCAGCAGCTTCAATGCCGGGGAGCTGTTTTTT. This translates into CASSFNAGELFF.

The rearrangement links TRBV4-1 to TRBJ2-1, with 9 nucleotides matching TRBD2. This CDR3 has 16 residues. V was clipped by 0 bases and J by 8 bases; unmatched bases: 8. CDR1 and CDR2 (germline): MGHRA, YSYEKL. The CDR3 DNA sequence: TGCGCCAGCAGCCAAGAAGGAAGGGTAGCGGGAGATGAGCAGTTCTTC. This codes for CASSQEGRVAGDEQFF.

The chain links TRBV3-1 to TRBJ1-5; unclear D gene. V was shortened by 0 bases and J by 4 bases, with 10 bases between the two germline ends. CDR3 length: 15 amino acids. Germline V CDR1 and CDR2: LGHDT, YNNKEL (reference sequence). The CDR3 here is CASSQDVYGNQPQHF. The CDR3 DNA reads TGTGCCAGCAGCCAAGATGTTTATGGGAATCAGCCCCAGCATTTT. Full variable domain (remainder filled in from reference TRBV3-1 and TRBJ1-5): DTAVSQTPKYLVTQMGNDKSIKCEQNLGHDTMYWYKQDSKKFLKIMFSYNNKELIINETVPNRFSPKSPDKAHLNLHINSLELGDSAVYFCASSQDVYGNQPQHFGDGTRLSIL.

This clonotype showed up just a few times. CDR3 in amino acids: CSASEPRDYNEQFF. In DNA, the CDR3 is TGCAGTGCTAGTGAACCTCGGGACTATAATGAGCAGTTCTTC. This chain links TRBV20-1 with TRBJ2-1; 7 nucleotides agree with TRBD2. J lost 7 bases, V lost 3 bases, and 9 bases had no gene match. The CDR3 length is 14 residues. CDR1 and CDR2 from the germline V gene are DFQATT and SNEGSKA (reference sequence).

This clonotype showed up just a few times. The chain joins TRBV5-1 to TRBJ1-2, with 7 bases aligning to TRBD1. There are 13 residues in the CDR3. V lost 4 bases and J lost 4; bases outside the gene matches: 4. Germline V gene data show CDR1 as SGHRS and CDR2 as YFSETQ. As DNA, the CDR3 is TGCGCCAGCAGCGTGGGACAGCTCTATGGCTACACCTTC. This gives the protein CASSVGQLYGYTF.

This clonotype was detected only a few times. V is TRBV7-6 and J is TRBJ2-6; D is possibly TRBD2 (6 bases). Trimming took 9 bases from V and 2 from J, leaving 14 bases between them. The CDR3 covers 15 residues. Germline values: CDR1 SGHVS, CDR2 FNYEAQ. The CDR3 nucleotides read TGTGCCAGTGGGGGACTTAATACTGGGGCCAACGTCCTGACTTTC. Protein sequence: CASGGLNTGANVLTF.

This clonotype has just one count. This chain connects TRBV9 to TRBJ1-1; the D gene is possibly TRBD1 (5 bases). The CDR3 loop spans 12 amino acids. CDR1 and CDR2 from the germline V gene are SGDLS and YYNGEE. Trimming took 7 bases from V and 5 from J, leaving 12 bases between them. CDR3 loop: CASGQGQTEAFF. The CDR3 DNA is TGTGCCAGCGGCCAGGGCCAAACTGAAGCTTTCTTT.

This clonotype turned up a few times. V and J are TRBV7-2 and TRBJ1-1; D not resolved. Trimming pared 1 base from V and 6 bases from J, leaving 12 bases between. The germline gives CDR1 SGHTA, CDR2 FQGNSA. The CDR3 totals 14 residues. CDR3 coding DNA: TGTGCCAGCAGCTTAGGTCCGGGATCCCCTGAAGCTTTCTTT. The encoded protein is CASSLGPGSPEAFF.

The chain joins TRBV23-1 to TRBJ2-7; D possibly corresponds to TRBD1 (5 bases). TRBV23-1 is an ORF for which the function is uncertain. Trimming left V 9 bases short and J 2 bases short, with 8 bases between. CDR3 size: 11 residues. The CDR3 bases are TGCGCCAGGGGGCCAACCTACGAGCAGTACGTC. Amino acid sequence: CARGPTYEQYV.

As to this clonotype: An end of the junction does not agree with germline; a read error may underlie this. The chain carries TRBV20-1 and TRBJ1-1; 8 bases are a match to TRBD1. Germline V lookup: CDR1 DFQATT, CDR2 SNEGSKA (reference sequence). The CDR3 consists of 13 residues. The CDR3 nucleotides read TGCAGTCCCAGGGGGCGGGGGAACATTGAAGCTTTCTTT. It specifies CSPRGRGNIEAFF.

The V call is TRBV11-2, the J call TRBJ2-3; weak D call: TRBD2 (5 bases). The germline CDR1 and CDR2 sequences are SGHAT and FQNNGV. V was clipped by 6 bases and J by 4 bases, with 14 bases between them. This CDR3 spans 14 amino acids. CDR3: CASSSSSGADTQYF. The DNA of the CDR3 is TGTGCCAGCAGTTCCTCAAGCGGCGCAGATACGCAGTATTTT.

The chain joins TRBV20-1 to TRBJ2-4; 10 bases align to TRBD2. After removal of 1 base from V and 0 bases from J, the junction contained 12 bases not matched to a gene. Germline CDR1 is DFQATT and CDR2 is SNEGSKA (reference sequence). This CDR3 comprises 19 residues. This CDR3 reads CSARVPSGSEGLAKNIQYF. CDR3 in DNA: TGCAGTGCTAGAGTCCCTAGCGGGAGTGAGGGTCTAGCCAAAAACATTCAGTACTTC.

The V and J genes are TRBV12-3 or TRBV12-4 and TRBJ1-5; perhaps TRBD1 as D (6 bases). The CDR3 spans 14 residues. Trimming shortened V by 2 bases and J by 4 bases, and 9 bases separated the two germline ends. CDR3 in amino acids: CASSLSQGNQPQHF. The CDR3 region has the DNA TGTGCCAGCAGTTTAAGCCAGGGGAATCAGCCCCAGCATTTT.

V gene TRBV20-1 combines with J gene TRBJ2-7; TRBD2 matches at 9 bases. Trimming took 0 bases from V and 6 from J; bases not matched to a gene: 12. CDR1 DFQATT and CDR2 SNEGSKA come from the germline V gene (reference sequence). This CDR3 is 16 amino acids long. Here the CDR3 reads CSARDVMLAGVGEQYV. In nucleotides, the CDR3 is TGCAGTGCTAGAGATGTGATGTTAGCGGGAGTAGGCGAGCAGTACGTC.

This clonotype was detected only a few times. J is TRBJ1-5 and V is TRBV5-1, with a possible D match to TRBD1 (5 bases). Trimming left V 4 bases short and J 4 bases short, with 15 bases between. The V gene's germline CDR1 is SGHRS and CDR2 YFSETQ. This CDR3 region has 15 residues. This CDR3 is CASSPGLNGNQPQHF. The CDR3 DNA reads TGCGCCAGCAGCCCGGGACTGAACGGGAATCAGCCCCAGCATTTT.

This clonotype was found once. The rearrangement uses TRBV5-1 and TRBJ2-2; TRBD2 matches 10 bases. Germline values: CDR1 SGHRS, CDR2 YFSETQ. The V segment lost 3 bases and the J segment 1 base; nucleotides outside the gene matches: 9. This CDR3 spans 18 amino acids. CDR3 in amino acids: CASSSQLAGSRNTGELFF. The CDR3 bases are TGCGCCAGCAGCTCCCAACTAGCGGGGTCAAGGAACACCGGGGAGCTGTTTTTT.

V and J are TRBV20-1 and TRBJ2-2; 7 nucleotides line up with TRBD1. With 5 bases clipped from V and 5 bases from J, the junction kept 5 bases outside the gene matches. Germline V lookup: CDR1 DFQATT, CDR2 SNEGSKA (reference sequence). This CDR3 has 13 amino acids. The CDR3 region is CSASGGNTGELFF. The DNA for the CDR3 is TGCAGTGCTTCAGGGGGTAATACCGGGGAGCTGTTTTTT.